The 25 T cell receptor beta chains given below trace back to one sample, sequenced in a study of cytomegalovirus exposure and HLA in healthy donors. The study ran its PCR with 60 Vbeta and 13 Jbeta primers. Some clones are missing from TCRdb's copy, which holds only in-frame ones; the method was immunoSEQ multiplex PCR. Its clone listing holds roughly 100,000 clones. Sequenced: PBMCs. The receptors shown here come from a man aged 40-49 years in good health and CMV-seronegative.

The chain recombines TRBV11-2 with TRBJ2-5; D possibly corresponds to TRBD1 (6 bases). The length of the CDR3 is 13 residues. V lost 3 bases, J lost 5 bases, and 10 bases lay in between. Germline V lookup: CDR1 SGHAT, CDR2 FQNNGV. CDR3 nucleotide sequence: TGTGCCAGCAGCTTTGGGGACATGGAGACCCAGTACTTC. As protein: CASSFGDMETQYF.

The chain couples TRBV11-2 to TRBJ2-1; possible D gene TRBD1, 7 bases. The length of the CDR3 is 13 residues. Looked up from germline, CDR1 is SGHAT and CDR2 is FQNNGV. The V gene lost 8 bases and the J gene lost 9 bases, with 17 bases spanning the gap. The CDR3 spells CASSRQGGGEQFF. The CDR3 nucleotides are TGTGCCAGCTCCCGTCAGGGGGGCGGTGAGCAGTTCTTC.

The chain has TRBV28 and TRBJ2-7, with D maybe TRBD1 (6 bases). Per the germline V gene, CDR1 is MDHEN and CDR2 is SYDVKM. Trimming stripped 4 bases from V and 3 bases from J, with 7 bases between. The CDR3 consists of 12 residues. In DNA form, the CDR3 reads TGTGCCAGCAGTTGGACAGTCTACGAGCAGTACTTC. This translates into CASSWTVYEQYF. The full variable domain, its missing parts supplied by reference TRBV28 and TRBJ2-7, is DVKVTQSSRYLVKRTGEKVFLECVQDMDHENMFWYRQDPGLGLRLIYFSYDVKMKEKGDIPEGYSVSREKKERFSLILESASTNQTSMYLCASSWTVYEQYFGPGTRLTVT.

This chain connects TRBV28 to TRBJ2-5; 7 bases map to TRBD1. Trimming took 4 bases from V and 5 from J; bases not matched to a gene: 10. Germline-derived CDR1 and CDR2 are MDHEN and SYDVKM. The CDR3 sequence is 15 residues long. DNA of the CDR3: TGTGCCAGCAGTTCGGCCGACGCCAGGGGGGAGACCCAGTACTTC. Protein product: CASSSADARGETQYF. The complete variable domain, with remaining parts taken from reference TRBV28 and TRBJ2-5, reads DVKVTQSSRYLVKRTGEKVFLECVQDMDHENMFWYRQDPGLGLRLIYFSYDVKMKEKGDIPEGYSVSREKKERFSLILESASTNQTSMYLCASSSADARGETQYFGPGTRLLVL.

This sequence joins TRBV4-2 and TRBJ2-1; 12 bases match TRBD2. The J segment lost 0 bases and the V segment lost 1 base, leaving 7 bases of the junction unmatched. The CDR3 totals 19 residues. The germline gives CDR1 LGHNA, CDR2 YNFKEQ. This CDR3 is CASSQGGLAGFGSYNEQFF. The CDR3 nucleotides are TGTGCCAGCAGCCAAGGAGGACTAGCGGGGTTTGGCTCCTACAATGAGCAGTTCTTC.

This chain links TRBV28 with TRBJ2-6, with 9 nucleotides matching TRBD1. The CDR3 contains 19 residues. V lost 2 bases, J lost 1 base, and 9 bases stayed unmatched. Germline V gives CDR1 MDHEN, CDR2 SYDVKM. Here the CDR3 reads CASSLQTGGRVSGANVLTF. In DNA form, the CDR3 reads TGTGCCAGCAGTTTACAAACAGGGGGCAGGGTATCTGGGGCCAACGTCCTGACTTTC.

The J gene is TRBJ2-7, the V gene TRBV10-3, with 9 bases matching TRBD1. J lost 2 bases, V lost 7 bases, and 3 bases had no gene match. Germline CDR1 ENHRY, CDR2 SYGVKD. This CDR3 contains 13 residues. The CDR3 DNA reads TGTGCCATCAACAGACAGGGGGCCTACGAGCAGTACTTC. Translated, it gives CAINRQGAYEQYF.

The rearrangement links TRBV6-1 to TRBJ1-1, with TRBD1 matching 7 bases. Germline trimming cut 5 bases from V and 2 bases from J; bases unmatched to any gene: 2. The CDR3 consists of 13 residues. In germline, CDR1 is MNHNS, CDR2 SASEGT. CDR3 region: CASSRQGNTEAFF. The CDR3 region has the DNA TGTGCCAGCAGTAGACAGGGTAACACTGAAGCTTTCTTT.

The chain is built from TRBV21-1 and TRBJ2-3; the table's D call of TRBD2 was not tested on the DNA. TRBV21-1 is a pseudogene. The CDR3 runs to 19 residues. The DNA of the CDR3 is TGTGCCAGCAGCACCCGGTTTAGCGCCTGCTACATTAGCACAGATACGCAGTATTTT. Protein: CASSTRFSACYISTDTQYF.

The rearrangement joins TRBV6-1 to TRBJ2-7; 7 nucleotides line up with TRBD1. Germline V CDR1 and CDR2: MNHNS, SASEGT. This CDR3 comprises 15 residues. The ends lost 5 bases at V and 3 bases at J; junction bases unmatched: 10. CDR3 nucleotides: TGTGCCAGCAGTCGAGAACACAGGGGCCTCTACGAGCAGTACTTC. It yields the protein CASSREHRGLYEQYF.

This chain uses TRBV9 with TRBJ2-3; 9 bases line up with TRBD2. The germline CDR1 and CDR2 sequences are SGDLS and YYNGEE. This CDR3 region has 17 residues. The junction had 12 bases not matched to a gene; V was cut back by 4 bases and J by 3 bases. The CDR3 DNA follows: TGTGCCAGCAGCCCCCAGGGCAGCGGGAGGCGGACAGATACGCAGTATTTT. As protein: CASSPQGSGRRTDTQYF.

The chain couples TRBV6-6 to TRBJ2-5, with 7 bases that match TRBD1. CDR1 is MNHNY and CDR2 is SVGAGI in the germline V gene (reference sequence). Trimming cost V 6 bases and J 2 bases; bases outside gene matches: 12. The CDR3 is made up of 16 amino acids. The CDR3 DNA follows: TGTGCCAGCAGAGAATCCGGGACAGTGAGACAAGAGACCCAGTACTTC. This gives the protein CASRESGTVRQETQYF.

The genes are TRBV7-2 and TRBJ2-5, with no clear D. From germline, CDR1 is SGHTA and CDR2 FQGNSA. Trimming took 5 bases from V and 5 from J, leaving 9 bases between them. This CDR3 region has 12 residues. The CDR3 coding sequence is TGTGCCAGCAGCCAGTCGAGGGAGACCCAGTACTTC. Its translation: CASSQSRETQYF.

The chain combines TRBV2 with TRBJ2-7; 10 bases are a match to TRBD1. Germline V gives CDR1 SNHLY, CDR2 FYNNEI. The CDR3 extends over 14 amino acids. Trimming removed 6 bases from V and 2 bases from J; junction bases left unmatched: 4. CDR3 in DNA: TGTGCCAGCAGGCCGGGACAGGGGCCCTACGAGCAGTACTTC. Translated, it gives CASRPGQGPYEQYF.

This chain connects TRBV6-1 to TRBJ2-1; a weak D match, TRBD2 (6 bases). In germline, CDR1 is MNHNS, CDR2 SASEGT. Trimming cost V 6 bases and J 9 bases, with 18 bases left between them. The CDR3 has 14 residues. CDR3 region: CASRLRLVPSEQFF. CDR3 coding DNA: TGTGCCAGCAGGCTAAGACTAGTCCCCAGTGAGCAGTTCTTC.

The chain carries TRBV11-2 and TRBJ2-7; 8 nucleotides align to TRBD1. The CDR3 spans 15 residues. Germline CDR1 reads SGHAT; CDR2 reads FQNNGV. The trim removed 4 bases at V and 0 bases at J, leaving 5 bases unmatched. The CDR3 DNA reads as TGTGCCAGCAGCTACCGGGACAGGAGCTCCTACGAGCAGTACTTC. Its protein is CASSYRDRSSYEQYF.

V is TRBV29-1 and J is TRBJ2-1, with 12 positions matching TRBD1. The V and J ends lost 7 bases and 14 bases, in that order; junction bases with no gene match: 12. The CDR3 contains 13 residues. Germline assignment: CDR1 SQVTM and CDR2 ANQGSEA. The CDR3 loop reads CSASRGQGATEFF. CDR3 nucleotide sequence: TGCAGCGCAAGCCGGGGACAGGGGGCTACCGAGTTCTTC.

Turning to this clone: The sample has other DNA sequences that encode this CDR3 too. The chain has TRBV5-1 and TRBJ2-1, with D unclear. The V end was cut by 4 bases, the J end by 5 bases, with 7 bases between. The CDR3 spans 12 residues. Looked up from germline, CDR1 is SGHRS and CDR2 is YFSETQ. CDR3 DNA: TGCGCCAGCAGCCTCCAGGACAATGAGCAGTTCTTC. It encodes CASSLQDNEQFF. Variable domain in full (rest from reference TRBV5-1 and TRBJ2-1): KAGVTQTPRYLIKTRGQQVTLSCSPISGHRSVSWYQQTPGQGLQFLFEYFSETQRNKGNFPGRFSGRQFSNSRSEMNVSTLELGDSALYLCASSLQDNEQFFGPGTRLTVL.

The rearrangement uses TRBV18 and TRBJ1-1, with 7 bases lining up with TRBD1. The V segment lost 6 bases and the J segment 4 bases; nucleotides outside the gene matches: 8. The CDR3 has 14 amino acids. Germline V gene data show CDR1 as KGHSH and CDR2 as LQKENI. The CDR3 nucleotides are TGTGCCAGCTCCCCCAGGGGGGAAGGCACTGAAGCTTTCTTT. Its protein product is CASSPRGEGTEAFF. Looking up the rest from reference TRBV18 and TRBJ1-1 gives the full variable domain: NAGVMQNPRHLVRRRGQEARLRCSPMKGHSHVYWYRQLPEEGLKFMVYLQKENIIDESGMPKERFSAEFPKEGPSILRIQQVVRGDSAAYFCASSPRGEGTEAFFGQGTRLTVV.

The chain links TRBV7-2 to TRBJ2-3, with a possible D match to TRBD1 (7 bases). The CDR3 runs 15 residues. The germline CDR1 and CDR2 sequences are SGHTA and FQGNSA. Trimming stripped 0 bases from V and 3 bases from J, with 10 bases between. The CDR3 loop is CASSLAAGGTDTQYF. Written as DNA, the CDR3 is TGTGCCAGCAGCTTAGCTGCAGGGGGGACAGATACGCAGTATTTT.

The chain links TRBV18 to TRBJ2-3; tentatively, D is TRBD1 (6 bases). In germline, CDR1 is KGHSH, CDR2 LQKENI. The CDR3 is 16 amino acids. The V gene lost 0 bases and the J gene lost 0 bases, with 10 bases spanning the gap. The CDR3 DNA reads as TGTGCCAGCTCACCACCGCAGGGGCTAAGCACAGATACGCAGTATTTT. The encoded protein is CASSPPQGLSTDTQYF.

The chain links TRBV11-2 to TRBJ2-3; unclear D gene. CDR1 and CDR2 from the germline V gene are SGHAT and FQNNGV. Trimming cost V 3 bases and J 5 bases, with 12 bases left between them. This CDR3 contains 14 residues. The CDR3 DNA reads TGTGCCAGCAGCTTGACCCCAAGAGGAGATACGCAGTATTTT. Translated: CASSLTPRGDTQYF.

The V call is TRBV30, the J call TRBJ1-5; TRBD1 matches at 8 bases. The V and J ends lost 2 bases and 7 bases, in that order; junction bases with no gene match: 4. CDR3 size: 13 residues. CDR1 is GTSNPN and CDR2 is SVGIG in the germline V gene (reference sequence). CDR3 DNA sequence: TGTGCCTGGAGTACAGGGGGAAGACAGCCCCAGCATTTT. This gives the protein CAWSTGGRQPQHF.

V is TRBV21-1 and J is TRBJ2-7; the D call in the table, TRBD1, was not verified against the DNA. TRBV21-1 is given as a pseudogene. CDR3 length equals 15 residues. The CDR3 bases are TGTGCCAGCAGCAAAGTTTGGGCAGGCCACTACGAGCAGTACTTC. Translating it yields CASSKVWAGHYEQYF.

The gene calls are TRBV7-2 and TRBJ2-7; D may be TRBD2 (5 bases). Trimming removed 1 base from V and 1 base from J, with 17 bases in between. The CDR3 is 17 amino acids. The germline V gene has CDR1 SGHTA and CDR2 FQGNSA. The CDR3: CASSLGFRGPNSYEQYF. The CDR3 coding sequence is TGTGCCAGCAGCTTAGGTTTCCGGGGTCCTAATTCCTACGAGCAGTACTTC.